This TCR beta chain was sequenced for a study of shared clonotypes between healthy human individuals. Study background: Researchers assigned three CD4 naive, three CD4 memory, two CD8 naive and one CD8 memory plate to each donor. Findings and caveats of the study: Larger estimated richness was generally recorded for naive subsets relative to memory subsets. It was anticipated that sequencing depth would influence how many clonotypes donors shared.

With regard to this clone: Its specificity is not known.

Healthy HIV-negative adults without recent acute infections or vaccinations served as donors. TCRdb's copy holds only in-frame clones and misses some; the assay was immunoSEQ multiplex PCR. The sample includes 1.6 million or so clones, roughly 95% of them seen just once. The sequenced material came from naive CD4+ T cells sorted from blood. As for subset: CD45RA+ positively selected. This TCR was sampled from a man aged 25 to 40 in good health.

The DNA for the CDR3 is TGCGCCAGCAGCTTGGGGGGACAGGACAATGAGCAGTTCTTC. Its protein is CASSLGGQDNEQFF. The rearrangement joins TRBV5-1 to TRBJ2-1; 8 bases map to TRBD1. Germline CDR1 is SGHRS and CDR2 is YFSETQ. The length of the CDR3 is 14 residues. The V segment lost 0 bases and the J segment 5 bases; nucleotides outside the gene matches: 1.